The sequence of this TCR beta chain was determined in a study of HIV-infected patients and healthy controls. Study conclusions and caveats: Compared with controls, mean Gini indices were significantly raised in HIV-infected repertoires, possibly indicating oligoclonality.

By its share, this clonotype is medium-sized (0.01 to 0.1%). Its antigen remains unknown. Whole blood was used without fractionation, so all unsorted peripheral T cells were included. cDNA was made from 500 ng RNA using alpha and beta constant primers. Alpha and beta chain libraries were made separately by chain-specific third strand synthesis with multiplexing indices. MiXCR, applied by TCRdb to the 5' RACE reads, yields one record per CDR3 protein. The top ten clones hold 2.5% to 4% of a sample with around 18,000 distinct CDR3 sequences, roughly a tenth of them seen once. The CDR3 contains 15 residues. The germline gives CDR1 LNHDA, CDR2 SQIVND (reference sequence). With 7 bases clipped from V and 1 base from J, the junction kept 4 bases outside the gene matches.

The source material was blood. The J gene is TRBJ2-5, the V gene TRBV19; TRBD2 matches 12 bases. This clonotype was sampled from an adult in good health. Written as DNA, the CDR3 is TGTGCCAGTACCGGGACTAGCGGGTTCCAAGAGACCCAGTACTTC. This sequence encodes CASTGTSGFQETQYF.